The clone carrying this T cell receptor (beta chain) occurred a few times. Antigen: not known. A read error may account for a junction end that differs from germline. This sample stems from a study of metastatic and nonmetastatic thyroid tumors. The overall study: From malignant and benign thyroid patients, repertoires in blood and in tumor or nodule tissue were compared.

TCRdb re-called the PCR reads via MiXCR. The table has more than 40,000 clones, 28% seen once. General study points: A significant increase in TCR beta diversity was reportedly seen in malignant thyroid tumors relative to benign nodules, in blood and tumor.

Every patient was untreated before thyroid surgery. The clonotype comes from a male donor with papillary thyroid cancer or a benign thyroid nodule (not recorded which). Some clones in this sample may be carry-over from other donors' samples. The sample comprised blood.

The CDR3: CSSTGSSEQYF. The CDR3 DNA follows: TGCTCCAGCACGGGCTCCTCCGAGCAGTACTTC. The rearrangement uses TRBV5-1 and TRBJ2-7; no clear D. CDR1 is SGHRS and CDR2 is YFSETQ in the germline V gene. The CDR3 runs to 11 residues.